This TCR beta chain came from a study of control samples from healthy donors and cancer patients. The V end lost 4 bases, the J end lost 7 bases, and 10 bases lay between the germline ends. From germline, CDR1 is LNHDA and CDR2 SQIVND (reference sequence). This CDR3 is built from 12 residues. Here immunoSEQ multiplex PCR was the method, and the copy in TCRdb shows in-frame clones only, minus some. Of around 150,000 clones listed, roughly 90% are singletons. This sequence originates from a man younger than 40 in good health. Sequenced input: blood. This sequence joins TRBV19 and TRBJ1-1, with D possibly matching TRBD1 (5 bases). The DNA of the CDR3 is TGTGCCAGTAGTACGGGACGCAGTGAAGCTTTCTTT. It codes for CASSTGRSEAFF.